These T cell receptor beta chains were read from a single sample in a study of cytomegalovirus exposure and HLA in healthy donors. Clones were sequenced by immunoSEQ multiplex PCR, and TCRdb holds only the in-frame ones, with some missing. The table includes roughly 70,000 clones, roughly 95% detected once. Sequenced input: PBMCs. The receptor set was obtained from a woman younger than 30 in good health and CMV-seropositive. The CDR3 runs from the conserved cysteine through the conserved F or W. Fields, in order: D gene, J gene, V gene, CDR3 DNA, CDR3 protein. D genes are given only for firm matches.

TRBD1	TRBJ2-3	TRBV4-1	TGCGCCAGCAGCTTCAGCAGGGGGACAGTGAGCACAGATACGCAGTATTTT	CASSFSRGTVSTDTQYF
TRBD2	TRBJ2-1	TRBV4-2	TGTGCCAGCAGCCAATCAAGGACTAGCGCAGACAATGAGCAGTTCTTC	CASSQSRTSADNEQFF
NA	TRBJ1-2	TRBV16	TGTGCCAGCAGCCAAACAACGGACAGCCGCTATGGCTACACCTTC	CASSQTTDSRYGYTF
TRBD2	TRBJ2-7	TRBV11-3	TGTGCCAGCAGCTTAGAGGGGGATCTAGCGGGAGGTAAAGCCTACGAGCAGTACTTC	CASSLEGDLAGGKAYEQYF
TRBD2	TRBJ2-7	TRBV30	TGTGCCGGTAAACAGGGACTAGCAAGCTACGAGCAGTACTTC	CAGKQGLASYEQYF
NA	TRBJ2-7	TRBV4-2	TGTGCCAGCAGCCAAGATAGGCAGGGGCGGTACGAGCAGTACTTC	CASSQDRQGRYEQYF
NA	TRBJ2-1	TRBV29-1	TGCAGCGTTGGAGTACTGAGCTCCTACAATGAGCAGTTCTTC	CSVGVLSSYNEQFF
TRBD2	TRBJ2-7	TRBV4-2	TGTGCCAGCAGCCAAGACCAGCGGGAGCCCTACGAGCAGTACTTC	CASSQDQREPYEQYF
TRBD2	TRBJ2-2	TRBV30	TGTGCCTGGCGAGTGGGGGGAGGGGACGGGGAGCTGTTTTTT	CAWRVGGGDGELFF
NA	TRBJ2-1	TRBV4-3	TGCGCCAGCAGCCAAGATCTCCAGGGATCCTACAATGAGCAGTTCTTC	CASSQDLQGSYNEQFF